The text below deals with one T cell receptor (beta chain). With V trimmed by 6 bases and J by 8 bases, 10 bases remained unmatched. The CDR3 loop spans 15 amino acids. Germline V lookup: CDR1 MDHEN, CDR2 SYDVKM. These data belong to a study of blood T cell repertoires in COVID-19. The overall study: T cells, B-cell-depleted T cells, or PBMCs provided the cDNA or gDNA that served as material.

Authors' methods: Amplification with reference gene primers provided the estimates of nucleated cell counts. Data came from immunoSEQ multiplex PCR; TCRdb stores just in-frame clones and leaves some out. V and J calls and clone size are as listed in that table; D and trimming were resolved from the DNA. The sample comprises around 99,000 clones, 88% of which are singletons, and roughly 6.6% rests with the top ten. Sequences were obtained from peripheral blood. This receptor was identified in a man aged 45-65 years with active or convalescent COVID-19. V usage is TRBV28 and J usage is TRBJ1-4; 9 bases line up with TRBD1. The CDR3 spells CASRITGGAGEKLFF. CDR3 coding DNA: TGTGCCAGCAGGATCACAGGGGGCGCGGGGGAAAAACTGTTTTTT. Full variable domain (outside the CDR3, taken from reference TRBV28 and TRBJ1-4): DVKVTQSSRYLVKRTGEKVFLECVQDMDHENMFWYRQDPGLGLRLIYFSYDVKMKEKGDIPEGYSVSREKKERFSLILESASTNQTSMYLCASRITGGAGEKLFFGSGTQLSVL.